These 27 T cell receptor beta chains originate from one sample sequenced in a study of blood T cell repertoires in COVID-19. Libraries were prepared by immunoSEQ multiplex PCR; TCRdb keeps only in-frame clonotypes and omits some of them. The repertoire has 160,000 or so clones, about four fifths of them found once; the top ten carry roughly 11%. The sequenced material came from peripheral blood. The source of these receptors is a man aged 60 to 69 with active or convalescent COVID-19.

A few counts support this clone. The rearrangement links TRBV5-4 to TRBJ1-2, with 11 bases matching TRBD1. Germline CDR1 reads SGHNT; CDR2 reads YYREEE (reference sequence). V lost 4 bases to trimming and J lost 2 bases; unmatched junction nucleotides: 7. This CDR3 contains 16 residues. CDR3 protein: CASSPGQGAQNYGYTF. CDR3 in DNA: TGTGCCAGCAGCCCAGGACAGGGGGCGCAAAACTATGGCTACACCTTC.

The chain is built from TRBV7-6 and TRBJ1-1, with 7 bases lining up with TRBD1. V trimming: 8 bases; J trimming: 3 bases; junction bases outside the gene matches: 6. Germline V gene lookup returns CDR1 SGHVS and CDR2 FNYEAQ. This CDR3 is built from 13 residues. CDR3 protein: CASQTGPYTEAFF. The CDR3 nucleotides read TGTGCCAGCCAGACAGGGCCGTACACTGAAGCTTTCTTT.

This chain uses TRBV7-8 with TRBJ2-1; D perhaps matches TRBD1 (6 bases). Trimming left V 3 bases short and J 10 bases short, with 13 bases between. CDR1 and CDR2 from the germline V gene are SGHVS and FQNEAQ. The CDR3 runs to 13 residues. DNA for the CDR3: TGTGCCAGCAGCTTCAGGACAGACAGGGAGCAGTTCTTC. This gives the protein CASSFRTDREQFF.

V is TRBV5-4 and J is TRBJ2-5, with D possibly matching TRBD1 (6 bases). The germline V gene encodes CDR1 SGHNT and CDR2 YYREEE (reference sequence). The CDR3 contains 13 residues. Trimming removed 0 bases at V and 4 bases at J, with 7 bases between. CDR3 in DNA: TGTGCCAGCAGCTTGGGGACAGCAGAGACCCAGTACTTC. It yields the protein CASSLGTAETQYF.

This chain connects TRBV11-3 to TRBJ2-1; no firm D call. V lost 5 bases to trimming and J lost 12 bases, with 17 bases between them. The V gene's germline CDR1 is SGHNT and CDR2 YENEEA. The CDR3 contains 13 residues. The CDR3 here is CASSEALGTGQFF. The CDR3 DNA sequence: TGTGCCAGCAGCGAGGCCCTTGGAACGGGGCAGTTCTTC. The full variable domain, completed using reference TRBV11-3 and TRBJ2-1, is EAGVVQSPRYKIIEKKQPVAFWCNPISGHNTLYWYLQNLGQGPELLIRYENEEAVDDSQLPKDRFSAERLKGVDSTLKIQPAELGDSAVYLCASSEALGTGQFFGPGTRLTVL.

This chain links TRBV5-1 with TRBJ1-2; perhaps TRBD1 as D (5 bases). CDR1 SGHRS and CDR2 YFSETQ come from the germline V gene. This CDR3 comprises 15 residues. Trimming stripped 1 base from V and 2 bases from J, with 12 bases between. The CDR3 protein is CASSLSTGFNYGYTF. CDR3 coding DNA: TGCGCCAGCAGCTTGTCTACAGGTTTCAACTATGGCTACACCTTC.

This clone appeared a single time. The V gene is TRBV15, the J gene TRBJ2-6, with 7 bases fitting TRBD2. Trimming at V came to 1 base and at J to 0 bases, leaving 3 bases not matched to a gene. CDR1 is LNHNV and CDR2 is YYDKDF in the germline V gene (reference sequence). The CDR3 is made up of 17 amino acids. The CDR3 protein is CATSRGEGSSGANVLTF. CDR3 DNA: TGTGCCACCAGCAGAGGGGAGGGTAGCTCTGGGGCCAACGTCCTGACTTTC.

The chain links TRBV19 to TRBJ2-1, with 12 positions matching TRBD2. The length of the CDR3 is 17 residues. Per germline, CDR1 LNHDA and CDR2 SQIVND (reference sequence). V was pared by 3 bases and J by 4 bases, with 7 bases of the junction left unmatched. The CDR3, as DNA: TGTGCCAGTAGTATGCTAGCGGGAGGGCCTAAATACAATGAGCAGTTCTTC. Translation gives CASSMLAGGPKYNEQFF.

This chain joins TRBV28 and TRBJ1-5; the match to TRBD1 covers 7 bases. With 8 bases clipped from V and 7 bases from J, the junction kept 11 bases outside the gene matches. Germline CDR1 is MDHEN and CDR2 is SYDVKM. CDR3 length: 14 residues. The CDR3 DNA is TGTGCCAGCGGCTTGACAGGGCTTCAACAGCCCCAGCATTTT. Protein sequence: CASGLTGLQQPQHF.

The V gene is TRBV20-1, the J gene TRBJ1-1; TRBD1 matches at 7 bases. The germline V gene has CDR1 DFQATT and CDR2 SNEGSKA (reference sequence). The CDR3 consists of 17 residues. With 3 bases clipped from V and 2 bases from J, the junction kept 15 bases outside the gene matches. CDR3 region: CSASNMVSHRGNTEAFF. In DNA form, the CDR3 reads TGCAGTGCTAGTAACATGGTTTCTCACAGGGGAAACACTGAAGCTTTCTTT.

This chain uses TRBV5-1 with TRBJ2-5, with D possibly being TRBD1 (5 bases). Trimming left V 0 bases short and J 5 bases short, with 17 bases between. Germline assignment: CDR1 SGHRS and CDR2 YFSETQ. The CDR3 extends over 16 amino acids. The CDR3 bases are TGCGCCAGCAGCTTGGGGAGTGGGGCTCTGGGGGAGACCCAGTACTTC. Its protein is CASSLGSGALGETQYF.

The chain uses TRBV2 and TRBJ2-5; TRBD1 aligns across 7 bases. CDR3 length equals 15 residues. Germline CDR1 and CDR2: SNHLY and FYNNEI. V lost 4 bases to trimming and J lost 0 bases; unmatched junction nucleotides: 5. The CDR3 DNA follows: TGTGCCAGCAGTGGAGCAGGGGGTAACCAAGAGACCCAGTACTTC. Its translation is CASSGAGGNQETQYF.

V gene TRBV4-1 combines with J gene TRBJ2-7, with D possibly matching TRBD1 (6 bases). Germline V lookup: CDR1 MGHRA, CDR2 YSYEKL. This CDR3 has 16 residues. V gave up 4 bases and J gave up 0 bases, with 16 bases separating them. Here the CDR3 DNA reads TGCGCCAGCAGCCGAGACCGGGACAAGAGCTCCTACGAGCAGTACTTC. Translated: CASSRDRDKSSYEQYF.

This clone was observed a single time. The V call is TRBV19, the J call TRBJ1-2; D may be TRBD1 (5 bases). The CDR3 extends over 13 amino acids. Trimming pared 6 bases from V and 2 bases from J, leaving 10 bases between. The germline CDR1 and CDR2 sequences are LNHDA and SQIVND (reference sequence). The CDR3 DNA sequence: TGTGCCAGTAGGCGGGACGGAAACTATGGCTACACCTTC. Its protein product is CASRRDGNYGYTF.

This chain links TRBV7-2 with TRBJ2-3; TRBD2 agrees at 8 bases. The junction had 9 bases not matched to a gene; V was cut back by 3 bases and J by 4 bases. The CDR3 spans 16 residues. Germline CDR1 is SGHTA and CDR2 is FQGNSA. The CDR3 coding sequence is TGTGCCAGCAGCTTCCGGACTAGCTGGACCGCAGATACGCAGTATTTT. This sequence encodes CASSFRTSWTADTQYF.

This chain links TRBV19 with TRBJ2-3; the D gene is possibly TRBD1 (6 bases). Germline CDR1 and CDR2: LNHDA and SQIVND (reference sequence). V lost 9 bases to trimming and J lost 6 bases, with 16 bases between them. The CDR3 extends over 13 amino acids. DNA for the CDR3: TGTGCCAGCGGGTCAGTCAGGGGTGATACGCAGTATTTT. Translated: CASGSVRGDTQYF.

J is TRBJ2-7 and V is TRBV13; 14 bases line up with TRBD2. V was pared by 5 bases and J by 6 bases, with 6 bases of the junction left unmatched. The CDR3 is 15 amino acids. In germline, CDR1 is PRHDT, CDR2 FYEKMQ (reference sequence). CDR3 in DNA: TGTGCCAGCAGCCCGCGACTAGCGGGAGGGGTCGAGCAGTACTTC. It codes for CASSPRLAGGVEQYF.

In DNA form, the CDR3 reads TGTGCCACCAGTGATTGGGGGGGAAATACGGCCTACGAGCAGTACTTC. Translated, it gives CATSDWGGNTAYEQYF. The chain carries TRBV24-1 and TRBJ2-7, with TRBD2 matching 7 bases. The CDR3 spans 16 residues. V lost 2 bases to trimming and J lost 2 bases; unmatched junction nucleotides: 8. Germline-derived CDR1 and CDR2 are KGHDR and SFDVKD.

The chain carries TRBV28 and TRBJ1-4; D is ambiguous. The ends were cut back, 5 bases at V and 8 bases at J, with 18 bases in the middle. CDR1 is MDHEN and CDR2 is SYDVKM in the germline V gene. The CDR3 runs to 15 residues. This CDR3 reads CASSLPTGAGEKLFF. As DNA, the CDR3 is TGTGCCAGCAGTCTCCCGACCGGAGCTGGAGAAAAACTGTTTTTT.

The chain uses TRBV11-2 and TRBJ1-1; D ambiguous. The CDR3 consists of 13 residues. CDR1 and CDR2 (germline): SGHAT, FQNNGV. V was pared by 0 bases and J by 2 bases, with 4 bases between. In DNA, the CDR3 is TGTGCCAGCAGCTTAGATCATAACACTGAAGCTTTCTTT. Protein: CASSLDHNTEAFF.

About this clone itself: One junction end disagrees with the germline gene, perhaps due to a read error. The J gene is TRBJ2-7, the V gene TRBV29-1; 10 bases map to TRBD1. Germline values: CDR1 SQVTM, CDR2 ANQGSEA. The CDR3 runs 12 residues. The CDR3 protein is CSAGQGSSEQYF. The CDR3 DNA is TGCAGCGCGGGACAGGGGTCCTCCGAGCAGTACTTC.

This clone was counted a few times. This CDR3 is also generated by other DNA sequences in the sample. V and J are TRBV19 and TRBJ2-3; D perhaps matches TRBD1 (5 bases). The CDR3 spans 15 residues. CDR1 is LNHDA, CDR2 SQIVND, per germline (reference sequence). V lost 7 bases to trimming and J lost 0 bases, with 14 bases between them. In DNA form, the CDR3 reads TGTGCCAGTACCCGCGGCACAGGAAGCACAGATACGCAGTATTTT. Protein product: CASTRGTGSTDTQYF.

V usage is TRBV5-6 and J usage is TRBJ1-3; D gene ambiguous. V shed 2 bases and J shed 4 bases, with 10 bases lying between them. Germline V gives CDR1 SGHDT, CDR2 YYEEEE. This CDR3 region has 14 residues. This CDR3 reads CASSFTRYGNTIYF. DNA for the CDR3: TGTGCCAGCAGCTTCACAAGATACGGAAACACCATATATTTT.

The chain carries TRBV2 and TRBJ2-1; 9 bases match TRBD2. The CDR3 runs 14 residues. CDR1 and CDR2 from the germline V gene are SNHLY and FYNNEI. After removal of 3 bases from V and 8 bases from J, the junction contained 5 bases not matched to a gene. CDR3 protein: CASSESSGSYEQFF. The CDR3 nucleotides are TGTGCCAGCAGTGAGAGTAGCGGGAGTTATGAGCAGTTCTTC. Complete variable domain (other parts from reference TRBV2 and TRBJ2-1): EPEVTQTPSHQVTQMGQEVILRCVPISNHLYFYWYRQILGQKVEFLVSFYNNEISEKSEIFDDQFSVERPDGSNFTLKIRSTKLEDSAMYFCASSESSGSYEQFFGPGTRLTVL.

This chain joins TRBV6-1 and TRBJ2-4; D may be TRBD1 (5 bases). V was trimmed by 4 bases and J by 4 bases, leaving 20 bases between them. Germline V lookup: CDR1 MNHNS, CDR2 SASEGT. The CDR3 totals 17 residues. This CDR3 is CASSASHDSQGKNIQYF. The CDR3, as DNA: TGTGCCAGCAGTGCCTCGCATGACAGCCAAGGGAAAAACATTCAGTACTTC.

The J gene is TRBJ1-1, the V gene TRBV28, with a possible D match to TRBD1 (5 bases). Trimming cost V 7 bases and J 10 bases, with 13 bases left between them. CDR3 length: 11 residues. CDR1 and CDR2 (germline): MDHEN, SYDVKM. The CDR3 reads CASTQGFGAFF. The CDR3, as DNA: TGTGCCAGCACCCAGGGATTCGGAGCTTTCTTT.

This chain connects TRBV27 to TRBJ1-6, with TRBD1 matching 10 bases. The CDR3 is 16 residues long. Looked up from germline, CDR1 is MNHEY and CDR2 is SMNVEV (reference sequence). Unmatched junction bases numbered 17, after V lost 8 bases and J lost 13 bases. CDR3 sequence reads: CASCKRRDRGSSPLHF. In DNA form, the CDR3 reads TGTGCCAGCTGTAAACGTCGGGACAGGGGTTCATCTCCCCTCCACTTT.